This T cell receptor (beta chain) appears in the sequencing data of a study of T cell repertoires in cytomegalovirus infection. TCRdb processed the reads anew with MiXCR; each CDR3 protein has one entry. The sample contains about 830,000 distinct CDR3 sequences, roughly 33% of which appear only once. Notes on this clonotype: Its antigen is not identified.

The V gene end was trimmed by 0 bases and the J gene end by 2 bases; junction bases not matched to a gene: 5. Germline-derived CDR1 and CDR2 are MNHEY and SVGAGI. This CDR3 region has 17 residues. The chain recombines TRBV6-5 with TRBJ2-2, with 8 bases aligning to TRBD1. The origin of this receptor is a human donor in good health (CMV status not recorded). Some clones in this sample may be carry-over from other donors' samples. Sequenced here: cultured CD8+ T cells from PBMCs, sampled from culture after CMV antigen stimulation. The CDR3, as DNA: TGTGCCAGCAGTTACTCGGTTGACAGGGGCAACACCGGGGAGCTGTTTTTT. It is translated as CASSYSVDRGNTGELFF.